Included here is one T cell receptor beta chain sequence, with context. The data were obtained in a study of blood T cells in healthy people across ages. Sample-barcoded 5' priming and a J-beta primer mix drove a second PCR of about 6 to 11 cycles. Via MiXCR, TCRdb re-called the 5' RACE reads, giving one row per CDR3 protein. Here the sample spans 890,000 or so distinct CDR3 sequences, around two thirds being singletons. This CDR3 has 13 amino acids. V lost 6 bases, J lost 4 bases, and 15 bases lay in between. Germline V gene lookup returns CDR1 SQVTM and CDR2 ANQGSEA. The TCR originated in a man aged 25 to 45 in good health. This rearrangement joins TRBV29-1 to TRBJ1-2; D not resolved. The source material was blood. CDR3 sequence (DNA): TGCAGCGTAAAATCGGGTGGTGGCTATGGCTACACCTTC. Protein product: CSVKSGGGYGYTF.